This TCR beta chain is drawn from a study of blood T cell repertoires in COVID-19 (dated by TCRdb to the early 2020s). Describing the broader study: Samples from collaborators originated in the United States, Italy and Spain and spanned both the acute and convalescent phases of COVID-19. The repertoires were released in a freely available public database meant as a resource for research on the immune response to SARS-CoV-2. The material from the prospective study consisted of cDNA or gDNA derived from T cells, B-cell-depleted T cells, or PBMCs. Samples came from the ongoing ImmuneRACE study (first 160 participants) plus 1,254 subjects from 6 global collaborators. Where available, HLA class I and class II types were obtained from metadata supplied by the sample provider rather than from assay-based typing. Nearly every sample came with metadata listing a de-identified subject ID, COVID-19 status, age in years and sex. Deeply sampled blood TCRbeta repertoires from subjects exposed to, actively infected with, or recovered from COVID-19 were included in the dataset. Results and caveats for the whole study, not just this receptor: The amount of clinical and demographic metadata varied by source and participant and was provided uncurated.

TCRbeta CDR3 regions were amplified from genomic DNA using the immunoSEQ Assay, a bias-controlled multiplex PCR. Turning to the authors' computational methods: The number of nucleated cells in each sample was estimated by amplification of reference gene primers within the assay. To quantify the absolute abundance of each unique TCRbeta CDR3 rearrangement, sequence reads were collapsed and filtered. For each sample, productive Simpson clonality was calculated as the square root of Simpson's diversity index over productive rearrangements. TCRdb carries this immuneACCESS record with in-frame sequences only. Its versions omit some clonotypes, under half of them owing to an unresolved V gene in the studies checked, with the rest unexplained. The D gene and trimming were derived from the DNA, and the V and J assignments and clone size from that table. This sample holds about 220,000 clones; roughly four fifths were observed only once. Around 3.5% of the sample belongs to the ten largest clones.

From the cysteine up to the phenylalanine, the CDR3 has a length of 14 residues. The entry retains the CDR3 DNA only, 42 bases that are in frame from base 1. The trim is 2 bases for V and 7 bases for J, with a gap of 15 bases between the germline ends. CDR1 MNHNY and CDR2 SVGAGI are derived from the germline V gene (reference sequence). On this clone: No antigen is known for it. Base qualities are not recorded, but no much larger clone differs from it by a single base.

Participants in the prospective study were aged about 18 to 89 years, lived in approximately 26 United States geographic areas, and enrolled through a virtual design. To assign participants to cohorts, the prospective study relied on clinical history that participants themselves reported in a screening survey and a study questionnaire. Exposed participants were defined as having been in contact with someone with a PCR-confirmed or clinician-diagnosed COVID-19 case within 2 weeks of study entry. In the prospective study, whole blood, serum and a nasopharyngeal or oropharyngeal swab were collected from each participant by mobile phlebotomists. Over an approximately 2-month period, participants in the prospective study had the option of providing additional blood draws and questionnaires. Prospective study blood samples were shipped either frozen or at room temperature before DNA extraction.

The source material was PBMCs or T cells enriched from blood (not recorded which). The sequence links TRBV6-6 to TRBJ2-7; possibly the D gene is TRBD1, per 6 matching bases. The receptor's source is a woman between 35 and 50 years old who had been exposed to COVID-19. In nucleotides, the sequence is TGTGCCAGCAGTTACCAAACAGGGACCGGGGAGCAGTACTTC. This encodes CASSYQTGTGEQYF.